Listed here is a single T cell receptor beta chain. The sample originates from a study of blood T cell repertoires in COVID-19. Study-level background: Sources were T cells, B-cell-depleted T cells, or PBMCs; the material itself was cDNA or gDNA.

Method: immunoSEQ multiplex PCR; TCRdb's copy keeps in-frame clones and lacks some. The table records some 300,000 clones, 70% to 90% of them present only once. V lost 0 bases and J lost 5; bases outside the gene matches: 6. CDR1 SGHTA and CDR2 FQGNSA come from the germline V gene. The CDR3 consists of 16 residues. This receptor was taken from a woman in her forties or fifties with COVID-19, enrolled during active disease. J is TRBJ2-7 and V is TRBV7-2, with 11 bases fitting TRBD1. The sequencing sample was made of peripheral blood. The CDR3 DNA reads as TGTGCCAGCAGCTTAGCGACGGGACAGGGGGTCCACGAGCAGTACTTC. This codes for CASSLATGQGVHEQYF.